One and the same sample provided the 32 T cell receptor beta chains below, sequenced in a study of T cells in narcolepsy. Here immunoSEQ multiplex PCR was the method, and the copy in TCRdb shows in-frame clones only, minus some. Of roughly 25,000 clones listed, around 83% are singletons. The sequenced sample was CD45RA- memory CD4+ T cells from PBMCs. These receptors were collected from a human donor with narcolepsy.

The chain links TRBV9 to TRBJ2-5; 10 bases agree with TRBD2. With 0 bases clipped from V and 4 bases from J, the junction kept 9 bases outside the gene matches. CDR3 length: 17 amino acids. Germline V gives CDR1 SGDLS, CDR2 YYNGEE. CDR3 residues: CASSVGPLAGAVETQYF. The CDR3 DNA follows: TGTGCCAGCAGCGTAGGCCCCCTAGCGGGAGCCGTAGAGACCCAGTACTTC. The full variable domain, with the rest looked up from reference TRBV9 and TRBJ2-5, is DSGVTQTPKHLITATGQRVTLRCSPRSGDLSVYWYQQSLDQGLQFLIQYYNGEERAKGNILERFSAQQFPDLHSELNLSSLELGDSALYFCASSVGPLAGAVETQYFGPGTRLLVL.

V and J are TRBV7-2 and TRBJ1-2; TRBD1 is a possible D gene (5 bases). The length of the CDR3 is 14 residues. Looked up from germline, CDR1 is SGHTA and CDR2 is FQGNSA. The V and J ends lost 5 bases and 3 bases respectively, with 13 bases between them. The CDR3 region is CASSPGGDYYGYTF. In DNA form, the CDR3 reads TGTGCCAGCAGCCCCGGGGGGGACTACTATGGCTACACCTTC.

This chain links TRBV30 with TRBJ1-4; 8 nucleotides agree with TRBD1. J lost 7 bases, V lost 6 bases, and 10 bases had no gene match. The CDR3 loop spans 14 amino acids. Germline CDR1 GTSNPN, CDR2 SVGIG (reference sequence). The DNA of the CDR3 is TGTGCCTGCCTCAGCCAGGGGGCGGGTGAAAAACTGTTTTTT. It is translated as CACLSQGAGEKLFF.

V usage is TRBV5-1 and J usage is TRBJ2-5, with 8 bases that match TRBD1. The CDR3 loop spans 17 amino acids. CDR1 is SGHRS and CDR2 is YFSETQ in the germline V gene. The V gene end was trimmed by 4 bases and the J gene end by 5 bases; junction bases not matched to a gene: 16. CDR3 amino acids: CASSPGAGGAKVETQYF. The CDR3 DNA sequence: TGCGCCAGCAGCCCGGGGGCAGGGGGCGCAAAGGTGGAGACCCAGTACTTC.

The chain links TRBV6-1 to TRBJ2-1, with TRBD2 identical over 9 bases. V lost 4 bases, J lost 9 bases, and 10 bases stayed unmatched. The V gene's germline CDR1 is MNHNS and CDR2 SASEGT. The CDR3 length is 15 residues. CDR3 region: CASSGRLAGVPEQFF. CDR3 nucleotides: TGTGCCAGCAGTGGTCGGTTAGCGGGAGTCCCTGAGCAGTTCTTC.

V usage is TRBV15 and J usage is TRBJ2-1; possible D gene TRBD1, 5 bases. Per germline, CDR1 LNHNV and CDR2 YYDKDF (reference sequence). V lost 0 bases, J lost 4 bases, and 13 bases lay in between. The CDR3 sequence is 16 residues long. The CDR3 bases are TGTGCCACCAGCAGAGACAGGGCAAAAAGATACAATGAGCAGTTCTTC. Its protein is CATSRDRAKRYNEQFF.

This chain connects TRBV2 to TRBJ2-3; 7 bases line up with TRBD2. The CDR3 spans 14 residues. Germline CDR1 SNHLY, CDR2 FYNNEI. J lost 1 base, V lost 3 bases, and 1 base had no gene match. The CDR3 spells CASSEGGGTDTQYF. CDR3 coding DNA: TGTGCCAGCAGTGAGGGGGGGGGCACAGATACGCAGTATTTT.

Comments on this clone: Because the CDR3's place on the DNA is in doubt, the DNA is left out and the CDR3 is given as listed by TCRdb. The chain has TRBV5-4 and TRBJ1-1; the table's D call, TRBD1, has no DNA check behind it. Germline V CDR1 and CDR2: SGHNT, YYREEE (reference sequence). The CDR3 has 13 residues if both end residues are counted. CDR3 loop: CASSLVAGGNTFF.

This clone was observed a single time. The chain uses TRBV6-5 and TRBJ2-7; 8 bases align to TRBD2. V was pared by 4 bases and J by 0 bases, with 8 bases of the junction left unmatched. Germline CDR1 is MNHEY and CDR2 is SVGAGI. This CDR3 has 16 amino acids. The CDR3 DNA sequence: TGTGCCAGCAGTTCCCTCCGGGGGGGGAGCTCCTACGAGCAGTACTTC. It is translated as CASSSLRGGSSYEQYF.

The rearrangement uses TRBV7-2 and TRBJ2-7; D might be TRBD2 (5 bases). The V gene lost 2 bases and the J gene lost 0 bases, with 8 bases spanning the gap. This CDR3 has 14 residues. Looked up from germline, CDR1 is SGHTA and CDR2 is FQGNSA. The chain's CDR3 is CASSLFTSSYEQYF. The CDR3 DNA is TGTGCCAGCAGCTTATTCACTAGCTCCTACGAGCAGTACTTC.

DNA for the CDR3: TGTGCCAGCAGGGGACCGGGACAGGGGGTATACGAGCAGTACTTC. Translating gives CASRGPGQGVYEQYF. The chain carries TRBV6-5 and TRBJ2-7; 11 nucleotides match TRBD1. Germline loops: CDR1 MNHEY, CDR2 SVGAGI. The CDR3 contains 15 residues. V lost 6 bases and J lost 4; bases outside the gene matches: 8.

This chain connects TRBV5-1 to TRBJ2-3, with a possible D match to TRBD1 (6 bases). The V end was cut by 1 base, the J end by 0 bases, with 15 bases between. Germline loops: CDR1 SGHRS, CDR2 YFSETQ. The length of the CDR3 is 17 residues. The DNA of the CDR3 is TGCGCCAGCAGCTTGATGCAGAGGGGGATTAGCACAGATACGCAGTATTTT. Protein: CASSLMQRGISTDTQYF.

The chain employs TRBV7-9 and TRBJ2-7; 9 bases are shared with TRBD2. Germline values: CDR1 SEHNR, CDR2 FQNEAQ (reference sequence). CDR3 length: 14 amino acids. V was pared by 5 bases and J by 5 bases, with 7 bases of the junction left unmatched. CDR3 nucleotides: TGTGCCAGCAGCAAAGGGACTAGCCGTGACGAGCAGTACTTC. It codes for CASSKGTSRDEQYF.

Note on this clone: Other DNA sequences in this specimen translate into the identical CDR3. This sequence joins TRBV6-1 and TRBJ2-7; 10 bases match TRBD1. The CDR3 spans 15 residues. Unmatched junction bases numbered 6, after V lost 4 bases and J lost 3 bases. Germline CDR1 is MNHNS and CDR2 is SASEGT. For the CDR3, the DNA is TGTGCCAGCAGTGCCGGGACAGGGGTCCTCTACGAGCAGTACTTC. It yields the protein CASSAGTGVLYEQYF.

V is TRBV27 and J is TRBJ2-2; 9 bases agree with TRBD2. The CDR3 runs 18 residues. Germline loops: CDR1 MNHEY, CDR2 SMNVEV (reference sequence). V shed 9 bases, J shed 6 bases, and the junction held 20 bases outside the gene matches. The CDR3 DNA is TGTGCCAGTAACCGTCTGGGGGTAGCGGGAGTGGGGGCCGGGGAGCTGTTTTTT. Translated: CASNRLGVAGVGAGELFF.

This chain joins TRBV7-8 and TRBJ1-2; 10 bases agree with TRBD1. The V gene's germline CDR1 is SGHVS and CDR2 FQNEAQ. CDR3 length equals 16 residues. V lost 2 bases and J lost 8; bases outside the gene matches: 11. This CDR3 reads CASSLRRDRGDGGYTF. CDR3 DNA: TGTGCCAGCAGCTTACGTCGGGACAGGGGAGATGGGGGCTACACCTTC.

This clone was seen once. V and J are TRBV2 and TRBJ2-2; 11 bases line up with TRBD2. This CDR3 is built from 15 residues. Per germline, CDR1 SNHLY and CDR2 FYNNEI. With 7 bases clipped from V and 7 bases from J, the junction kept 8 bases outside the gene matches. The CDR3 is CASKELAGANGELFF. DNA of the CDR3: TGTGCCAGCAAAGAACTAGCGGGAGCGAACGGGGAGCTGTTTTTT.

The chain joins TRBV11-2 to TRBJ2-7; 11 nucleotides match TRBD2. Germline CDR1 and CDR2: SGHAT and FQNNGV. The CDR3 runs 15 residues. Germline trimming cut 5 bases from V and 2 bases from J; bases unmatched to any gene: 5. The CDR3 spells CASSLTSGETYEQYF. The CDR3, as DNA: TGTGCCAGCAGCCTGACTAGCGGGGAAACCTACGAGCAGTACTTC. The whole variable domain, filled in from reference TRBV11-2 and TRBJ2-7, reads EAGVAQSPRYKIIEKRQSVAFWCNPISGHATLYWYQQILGQGPKLLIQFQNNGVVDDSQLPKDRFSAERLKGVDSTLKIQPAKLEDSAVYLCASSLTSGETYEQYFGPGTRLTVT.

J is TRBJ1-3 and V is TRBV2; TRBD1 aligns across 7 bases. The CDR3 has 16 residues. V shed 8 bases and J 0 bases; nucleotides not matched to a gene: 10. Germline values: CDR1 SNHLY, CDR2 FYNNEI. The CDR3 DNA reads as TGTGCCAGCCTTGACAGGGCCCTCTTCTCTGGAAACACCATATATTTT. It codes for CASLDRALFSGNTIYF. The full variable domain, in which reference TRBV2 and TRBJ1-3 provide the parts outside the CDR3, is EPEVTQTPSHQVTQMGQEVILRCVPISNHLYFYWYRQILGQKVEFLVSFYNNEISEKSEIFDDQFSVERPDGSNFTLKIRSTKLEDSAMYFCASLDRALFSGNTIYFGEGSWLTVV.

The chain recombines TRBV5-1 with TRBJ1-1; 7 bases fit TRBD1. Unmatched junction bases numbered 20, after V lost 5 bases and J lost 4 bases. CDR3 length: 18 residues. CDR1 and CDR2 (germline): SGHRS, YFSETQ. This chain's CDR3 is CASSSYPGQGGRVTEAFF. For the CDR3, the DNA is TGCGCCAGCAGTTCATACCCCGGCCAGGGGGGTAGAGTCACTGAAGCTTTCTTT.

The chain recombines TRBV7-9 with TRBJ2-7; 10 bases line up with TRBD2. The CDR3 runs 14 residues. V shed 5 bases and J 6 bases; nucleotides not matched to a gene: 7. Germline CDR1 is SEHNR and CDR2 is FQNEAQ (reference sequence). In DNA, the CDR3 is TGTGCCAGCAGCACTAGCGGGACAGTGCGCGAGCAGTACTTC. Encoded protein: CASSTSGTVREQYF.

This chain links TRBV10-3 with TRBJ2-7; 7 bases line up with TRBD1. The germline CDR1 and CDR2 sequences are ENHRY and SYGVKD. With 8 bases clipped from V and 5 bases from J, the junction kept 6 bases outside the gene matches. The CDR3 sequence is 12 residues long. CDR3 loop: CAIETGEHEQYF. Here the CDR3 DNA reads TGTGCCATCGAAACAGGGGAACACGAGCAGTACTTC.

This rearrangement joins TRBV5-1 to TRBJ2-5; a weak D match, TRBD2 (5 bases). Trimming removed 3 bases from V and 7 bases from J, with 10 bases in between. The germline gives CDR1 SGHRS, CDR2 YFSETQ. The CDR3 is 12 amino acids. The CDR3 coding sequence is TGCGCCAGCAGCTACCGCGAGGGGACCCAGTACTTC. Its translation is CASSYREGTQYF.

The J gene is TRBJ2-1, the V gene TRBV6-1, with a tentative D call TRBD2 (6 bases). Between the trimmed V and J ends, which lost 1 base and 10 bases, there was a span of 17 bases. CDR1 MNHNS and CDR2 SASEGT come from the germline V gene. This CDR3 has 15 amino acids. This CDR3 is CASSEGVAGSGEQFF. DNA of the CDR3: TGTGCCAGCAGTGAAGGGGTGGCGGGGTCAGGAGAGCAGTTCTTC.

The chain couples TRBV5-6 to TRBJ2-5; the match to TRBD1 covers 7 bases. Losses at the gene ends were 1 base for V and 6 bases for J; bases not matched to a gene: 15. The CDR3 contains 17 residues. Germline V lookup: CDR1 SGHDT, CDR2 YYEEEE. CDR3 in DNA: TGTGCCAGCAGCTTGTATCGGTTGGACAGGATGGGGAAGACCCAGTACTTC. Translation: CASSLYRLDRMGKTQYF.

This clone was found once. This chain connects TRBV7-2 to TRBJ2-3, with 13 bases identical to TRBD2. After removal of 5 bases from V and 0 bases from J, the junction contained 8 bases not matched to a gene. Per germline, CDR1 SGHTA and CDR2 FQGNSA. This CDR3 has 18 residues. DNA for the CDR3: TGTGCCAGCAGCCCCGGGACTAGCGGGACCCCTAGCACAGATACGCAGTATTTT. This sequence encodes CASSPGTSGTPSTDTQYF.

The chain employs TRBV5-1 and TRBJ2-1; no definite D call. V was trimmed by 0 bases and J by 4 bases, leaving 14 bases between them. Per the germline V gene, CDR1 is SGHRS and CDR2 is YFSETQ. This CDR3 has 16 amino acids. CDR3 nucleotide sequence: TGCGCCAGCAGCTTGGAGGTCAGTAGCACTTACAATGAGCAGTTCTTC. Translated, it gives CASSLEVSSTYNEQFF.

This clone was observed a single time. This chain connects TRBV7-2 to TRBJ1-1; D perhaps matches TRBD1 (6 bases). V shed 1 base and J shed 7 bases, with 13 bases lying between them. CDR3 length equals 14 residues. CDR1 is SGHTA and CDR2 is FQGNSA in the germline V gene. In nucleotides, the CDR3 is TGTGCCAGCAGCTTAGGGGACATCCCCCGTGAAGCTTTCTTT. Its protein product is CASSLGDIPREAFF.

CDR3 bases: TGTGCCAGCACTATTACTAGCGGGGAGACCCAGTACTTC. It specifies CASTITSGETQYF. This chain joins TRBV28 and TRBJ2-5; 9 bases map to TRBD2. Germline V gene sequence: CDR1 MDHEN, CDR2 SYDVKM. The CDR3 consists of 13 residues. The V segment lost 7 bases and the J segment 5 bases; nucleotides outside the gene matches: 5.

The chain has TRBV15 and TRBJ2-5; TRBD1 is a possible D gene (6 bases). The V gene lost 2 bases and the J gene lost 4 bases, with 17 bases spanning the gap. Germline V gene data show CDR1 as LNHNV and CDR2 as YYDKDF (reference sequence). The CDR3 contains 16 residues. The CDR3 DNA reads TGTGCCACCAGCAGATCCCGGGACACCTTTGGAGAGACCCAGTACTTC. It yields the protein CATSRSRDTFGETQYF.

In this sample, this clone turned up a few times. The chain employs TRBV6-1 and TRBJ1-4; D is unclear. The germline CDR1 and CDR2 sequences are MNHNS and SASEGT. V lost 4 bases and J 3 bases, leaving 12 bases between the germline ends. The CDR3 extends over 15 amino acids. The CDR3 protein is CASSGLRNPNEKLFF. CDR3 nucleotide sequence: TGTGCCAGCAGTGGCCTCAGGAACCCTAATGAAAAACTGTTTTTT.

V and J are TRBV7-2 and TRBJ2-3; 7 bases map to TRBD2. The germline V gene encodes CDR1 SGHTA and CDR2 FQGNSA. CDR3 length: 15 residues. V was clipped by 5 bases and J by 2 bases; unmatched bases: 7. The CDR3 region is CASSPRGGFTDTQYF. In DNA, the CDR3 is TGTGCCAGCAGCCCCCGCGGGGGATTCACAGATACGCAGTATTTT.